This paragraph reports one T cell receptor beta chain. V was pared by 5 bases and J by 5 bases, with 10 bases of the junction left unmatched. The CDR3 length is 16 residues. The V gene's germline CDR1 is LNHNV and CDR2 YYDKDF (reference sequence). This record belongs to a study of cytomegalovirus exposure and HLA in healthy donors. TCRdb keeps only in-frame clones here, not all; method: immunoSEQ multiplex PCR. The sample includes about 160,000 clones, nearly 90% of them seen just once. The sample was PBMCs. This chain links TRBV15 with TRBJ2-1; 9 bases map to TRBD2. This clonotype was sampled from a young man in good health and CMV-seropositive. The CDR3 DNA follows: TGTGCCACCAGCCCCAGGAGGGGCGGGAGGGACAATGAGCAGTTCTTC. It specifies CATSPRRGGRDNEQFF.